A single sample gave rise to the 4 T cell receptor beta chains below, sequenced in a study of OX40 agonist ivuxolimab in advanced cancers. Generated by immunoSEQ multiplex PCR, the TCRdb table keeps only in-frame clones and is missing some. Among some 69,000 clones listed, more than 85% were seen once. The input for sequencing was CD4+ or CD8+ T cells sorted from blood, taken in a trial of the OX40 agonist ivuxolimab. These receptors were obtained from an adult with an advanced solid tumor such as melanoma, head and neck, liver or kidney cancer.

This clone was seen once. This chain connects TRBV28 to TRBJ1-4; TRBD1 matches at 8 bases. The CDR3 contains 16 residues. The V gene end was trimmed by 5 bases and the J gene end by 0 bases; junction bases not matched to a gene: 5. Germline V gene lookup returns CDR1 MDHEN and CDR2 SYDVKM. CDR3 nucleotides: TGTGCCAGCAGTCCCGGGACAGGCGCAACTAATGAAAAACTGTTTTTT. Amino acid sequence: CASSPGTGATNEKLFF.

V usage is TRBV7-3 and J usage is TRBJ1-1, with unresolved D. This CDR3 is built from 13 residues. Germline V CDR1 and CDR2: SGHTA, FQGTGA. With 3 bases removed from V and 3 bases from J, the gap between germline ends came to 8 bases. CDR3 region: CASSLDWDTEAFF. CDR3 DNA: TGTGCCAGCAGCTTGGATTGGGACACTGAAGCTTTCTTT.

The J gene is TRBJ2-1, the V gene TRBV9; 8 bases map to TRBD2. J was trimmed by 4 bases and V by 0 bases; bases with no gene match: 6. In germline, CDR1 is SGDLS, CDR2 YYNGEE. The CDR3 length is 16 residues. For the CDR3, the DNA is TGTGCCAGCAGCGTAGAAGCGGGAGTGGGTTACAATGAGCAGTTCTTC. Encoded protein: CASSVEAGVGYNEQFF.

CDR3 protein: CASDEAGADTQYF. CDR3 in DNA: TGCGCCAGCGATGAAGCGGGAGCAGATACGCAGTATTTT. This chain uses TRBV10-2 with TRBJ2-3; TRBD2 aligns across 8 bases. V lost 8 bases to trimming and J lost 4 bases; unmatched junction nucleotides: 5. The germline CDR1 and CDR2 sequences are WSHSY and SAAADI. This CDR3 contains 13 residues.